This TCR beta chain stems from a study of shared T cell receptors in the human thymus. The junction had 6 bases not matched to a gene; V was cut back by 6 bases and J by 0 bases. The CDR3 is made up of 15 amino acids. CDR1 and CDR2 (germline): SGHTA, FQGNSA. Assay used: immunoSEQ multiplex PCR; TCRdb lists only in-frame clones, some missing. The sample lists 640,000 or so clones; approximately 89% were seen once. This sample also appeared in a second study, on human thymus T cells. From that report: Among the donors, all were healthy Finnish infants having corrective surgery for congenital heart defects. Thymic material originated from resections removed in the course of corrective heart surgery. Among thymic and blood repertoires, usage of V and J genes appeared biased.

The sequence was obtained from a boy less than two years old with a congenital heart defect. Material for sequencing was thymocytes. V and J are TRBV7-2 and TRBJ1-1, with 8 bases fitting TRBD1. The CDR3 here is CASRETGAMNTEAFF. The CDR3 coding sequence is TGTGCCAGCAGGGAGACAGGGGCTATGAACACTGAAGCTTTCTTT.